A selection of T cell receptor beta chains follows, all from one sample in a study of radiotherapy plus CTLA-4 blockade in lung cancer. Sequencing used immunoSEQ multiplex PCR; TCRdb keeps in-frame clones, though not all of them. This table has approximately 85,000 clones, around 86% appearing once. This specimen was peripheral blood, taken from a patient treated with radiotherapy plus ipilimumab. Receptors originate from a human donor with non-small cell lung cancer that progressed on radiotherapy plus ipilimumab. CDR3s include the opening cysteine and the closing phenylalanine or tryptophan. The D gene is left open where the match is weak. For some rows the clone size is stated as once, few or many, or as a class when expanded; others skip it.

CDR3 DNA: TGTGCCAGCAGCTTATGGGGTAGGACTGAAGCTTTCTTT
CDR3 protein: CASSLWGRTEAFF
J gene: TRBJ1-1
clone size: once
V gene: TRBV7-3
D gene: -

CDR3 DNA: TGCGCCAGCAGCCGAGGGGGACTAGCGGGGGTGGAGACCCAGTACTTC
CDR3 protein: CASSRGGLAGVETQYF
J gene: TRBJ2-5
clone size: -
V gene: TRBV4-1
D gene: TRBD2

CDR3 DNA: TGTGCCAGCTCCCCTGGACAGGGCTCTCCTGAAGCTTTCTTT
CDR3 protein: CASSPGQGSPEAFF
J gene: TRBJ1-1
clone size: -
V gene: TRBV18
D gene: TRBD1

CDR3 DNA: TGTGCCAGCAGCGCCACGACTAGCGGGGTGGGTGAGCAGTTCTTC
CDR3 protein: CASSATTSGVGEQFF
J gene: TRBJ2-1
clone size: -
V gene: TRBV9
D gene: TRBD2

CDR3 DNA: TGTGCCAGTAGTGTGACAGGGAACACTGAAGCTTTCTTT
CDR3 protein: CASSVTGNTEAFF
J gene: TRBJ1-1
clone size: once
V gene: TRBV19
D gene: -

CDR3 DNA: TGCAGTGCGTGGTTAAGGGAAAAACTGTTTTTT
CDR3 protein: CSAWLREKLFF
J gene: TRBJ1-4
clone size: -
V gene: TRBV20-1
D gene: -

CDR3 DNA: TGTGCCAGCAGCGTAGAGGTCCTTGGCACAGATACGCAGTATTTT
CDR3 protein: CASSVEVLGTDTQYF
J gene: TRBJ2-3
clone size: -
V gene: TRBV9
D gene: -

CDR3 DNA: TGTGCCAGTAGTATCCTTAGGACAGGGGGAAGCGAGCAGTACTTC
CDR3 protein: CASSILRTGGSEQYF
J gene: TRBJ2-7
clone size: -
V gene: TRBV19
D gene: TRBD1

CDR3 DNA: TGTGCCAGTAGTATCCAGGGACAGGGGGGGTCCTACGAGCAGTACTTC
CDR3 protein: CASSIQGQGGSYEQYF
J gene: TRBJ2-7
clone size: -
V gene: TRBV19
D gene: TRBD1

CDR3 DNA: TGTGCCAGCAGCTTATGGGCCTTGTATGGCTACACCTTC
CDR3 protein: CASSLWALYGYTF
J gene: TRBJ1-2
clone size: -
V gene: TRBV7-8
D gene: -

CDR3 DNA: TGTGCTAGTGGTTTATTCAGGGACACTGAAGCTTTCTTT
CDR3 protein: CASGLFRDTEAFF
J gene: TRBJ1-1
clone size: once
V gene: TRBV12-5
D gene: -

CDR3 DNA: TGCGCCAGCAGCTTGGACAACACTCTCTATGGCTACACCTTC
CDR3 protein: CASSLDNTLYGYTF
J gene: TRBJ1-2
clone size: few
V gene: TRBV5-1
D gene: -

CDR3 DNA: TGTGCCAGCAGCTTAGGGCCAGAGGCGTACTTC
CDR3 protein: CASSLGPEAYF
J gene: TRBJ2-5
clone size: -
V gene: TRBV7-9
D gene: -

CDR3 DNA: TGTGCCAGCAGCCTTCCGGACGGATTCTCTGGAAACACCATATATTTT
CDR3 protein: CASSLPDGFSGNTIYF
J gene: TRBJ1-3
clone size: -
V gene: TRBV5-6
D gene: -

CDR3 DNA: TGTGCCAGCAGCTTAAGCGGGGAGGGGGGCTACACCTTC
CDR3 protein: CASSLSGEGGYTF
J gene: TRBJ1-2
clone size: -
V gene: TRBV7-9
D gene: -

CDR3 DNA: TGTGCCAGCTCCTTAATGCGGAACTATGGCTACACCTTC
CDR3 protein: CASSLMRNYGYTF
J gene: TRBJ1-2
clone size: -
V gene: TRBV27
D gene: -

CDR3 DNA: TGTGCCAGCAGCCTCGAACTTACTGGAGGCTACACCTTC
CDR3 protein: CASSLELTGGYTF
J gene: TRBJ1-2
clone size: -
V gene: TRBV7-9
D gene: -

CDR3 DNA: TGTGCCAGCAGCTTATTTTCCCGCGACAGGTATGCAACTAATGAAAAACTGTTTTTT
CDR3 protein: CASSLFSRDRYATNEKLFF
J gene: TRBJ1-4
clone size: -
V gene: TRBV11-2
D gene: -

CDR3 DNA: TGTGCCAGCAGCTTAGATCTCTATGGAAACACCATATATTTT
CDR3 protein: CASSLDLYGNTIYF
J gene: TRBJ1-3
clone size: -
V gene: TRBV11-2
D gene: -

CDR3 DNA: TGTGCCAGCAGCTTGGCCGGTACTGGCAATCAGCCCCAGCATTTT
CDR3 protein: CASSLAGTGNQPQHF
J gene: TRBJ1-5
clone size: -
V gene: TRBV5-4
D gene: -

CDR3 DNA: TGTGCCAGCAGCTTGGGGGGACGTGGCTACACCTTC
CDR3 protein: CASSLGGRGYTF
J gene: TRBJ1-2
clone size: once
V gene: TRBV11-2
D gene: -

CDR3 DNA: TGCGCCAGCAGCGTATCCCGGGACAGAATAGCGGGGAACAATGAGCAGTTCTTC
CDR3 protein: CASSVSRDRIAGNNEQFF
J gene: TRBJ2-1
clone size: -
V gene: TRBV5-1
D gene: -

CDR3 DNA: TGCGCCAGCAGCCAAGAAGTCGGGGGCGGCAATCAGCCCCAGCATTTT
CDR3 protein: CASSQEVGGGNQPQHF
J gene: TRBJ1-5
clone size: -
V gene: TRBV4-1
D gene: -

CDR3 DNA: TGCGCCAGCAGCTTGGTCTCTTGGGACACCGCCTACGAGCAGTACTTC
CDR3 protein: CASSLVSWDTAYEQYF
J gene: TRBJ2-7
clone size: -
V gene: TRBV5-1
D gene: -

CDR3 DNA: TGTGCCAGCAGTGAAGCGCTGGGACCAAGGGGGGGAGGCTATGGCTACACCTTC
CDR3 protein: CASSEALGPRGGGYGYTF
J gene: TRBJ1-2
clone size: -
V gene: TRBV6-1
D gene: -

CDR3 DNA: TGCAGCGTGGGCTCAGACCTCAACACCGGGGAGCTGTTTTTT
CDR3 protein: CSVGSDLNTGELFF
J gene: TRBJ2-2
clone size: once
V gene: TRBV29-1
D gene: -

CDR3 DNA: TGTGCCAGCTCACCAGGGACAGTTGCAACTAATGAAAAACTGTTTTTT
CDR3 protein: CASSPGTVATNEKLFF
J gene: TRBJ1-4
clone size: -
V gene: TRBV18
D gene: TRBD1

CDR3 DNA: TGTGCCAGCTCCCAAGACCAGGTCAACTATGGCTACACCTTC
CDR3 protein: CASSQDQVNYGYTF
J gene: TRBJ1-2
clone size: -
V gene: TRBV18
D gene: -

CDR3 DNA: TGTGCCAGCAGTAATACAGGGAGCACTGAAGCTTTCTTT
CDR3 protein: CASSNTGSTEAFF
J gene: TRBJ1-1
clone size: -
V gene: TRBV6-1
D gene: -

CDR3 DNA: TGTGCCAGCAGAAGCGCAGGGCGAAACACTGAAGCTTTCTTT
CDR3 protein: CASRSAGRNTEAFF
J gene: TRBJ1-1
clone size: -
V gene: TRBV2
D gene: -

CDR3 DNA: TGTGCCAGCAGCTTGGGCCAGCAAGAGACCCAGTACTTC
CDR3 protein: CASSLGQQETQYF
J gene: TRBJ2-5
clone size: once
V gene: TRBV5-4
D gene: -

CDR3 DNA: TGTGCCAGTTTTCCCGACCGGTCCACTGAAGCTTTCTTT
CDR3 protein: CASFPDRSTEAFF
J gene: TRBJ1-1
clone size: -
V gene: TRBV19
D gene: -

CDR3 DNA: TGTGCCACCAGCAGAGTTAGGGGGCCCGGGGAAAACATTCAGTACTTC
CDR3 protein: CATSRVRGPGENIQYF
J gene: TRBJ2-4
clone size: once
V gene: TRBV15
D gene: TRBD1

CDR3 DNA: TGTGCTAGTAAGACAGGGCCGCATTATGAGCAGTTCTTC
CDR3 protein: CASKTGPHYEQFF
J gene: TRBJ2-1
clone size: -
V gene: TRBV12-5
D gene: TRBD1

CDR3 DNA: TGTGCCTGGAGCGCAGACCCCTACTCTGGAAACACCATATATTTT
CDR3 protein: CAWSADPYSGNTIYF
J gene: TRBJ1-3
clone size: -
V gene: TRBV30
D gene: -

CDR3 DNA: TGCGCCAGCAGCAGGACAGGGAGGGATGAAAAACTGTTTTTT
CDR3 protein: CASSRTGRDEKLFF
J gene: TRBJ1-4
clone size: -
V gene: TRBV4-3
D gene: TRBD1

CDR3 DNA: TGTGCCACCAAACCCGCGGGCGGGACAGAACGCTACGAGCAGTACTTC
CDR3 protein: CATKPAGGTERYEQYF
J gene: TRBJ2-7
clone size: -
V gene: TRBV10-3
D gene: -

CDR3 DNA: TGTGCCAGCAGTTACAGGGAAGGCACTGAAGCTTTCTTT
CDR3 protein: CASSYREGTEAFF
J gene: TRBJ1-1
clone size: -
V gene: TRBV27
D gene: -

CDR3 DNA: TGTGCCAGCAGTCCCCCGAGGCCTAGCACAGATACGCAGTATTTT
CDR3 protein: CASSPPRPSTDTQYF
J gene: TRBJ2-3
clone size: -
V gene: TRBV28
D gene: -

CDR3 DNA: TGTGCCAGCACCTATATCGACGGGGCCAACGTCCTGACTTTC
CDR3 protein: CASTYIDGANVLTF
J gene: TRBJ2-6
clone size: -
V gene: TRBV11-2
D gene: -

CDR3 DNA: TGTGCCAGCAGCTTAGTGGACAGGGACTATGGCTACACCTTC
CDR3 protein: CASSLVDRDYGYTF
J gene: TRBJ1-2
clone size: -
V gene: TRBV7-9
D gene: TRBD1

CDR3 DNA: TGTGCCAGCAGGCCAGACAGGGGAGAGCAAACGCCCCAGCATTTT
CDR3 protein: CASRPDRGEQTPQHF
J gene: TRBJ1-5
clone size: -
V gene: TRBV7-8
D gene: TRBD1

CDR3 DNA: TGTGCCAGCAGCTCGTGGACAGGCGTCTCCTACGAGCAGTACTTC
CDR3 protein: CASSSWTGVSYEQYF
J gene: TRBJ2-7
clone size: -
V gene: TRBV7-9
D gene: TRBD1

CDR3 DNA: TGTGCCAGCAGCTTAGGTCTAGCGGGAGGGCAGTTCTTC
CDR3 protein: CASSLGLAGGQFF
J gene: TRBJ2-1
clone size: -
V gene: TRBV7-9
D gene: TRBD2